A single sample gave rise to the 30 T cell receptor beta chains below, sequenced in a study of identical twins. A single record per CDR3 protein comes from TCRdb applying MiXCR to the 5' RACE reads. This table holds about 1.7 million distinct CDR3 sequences, roughly 35% found once. Sequencing input: cord blood. The receptors were sampled from a newborn girl in good health.

This chain joins TRBV9 and TRBJ1-6; perhaps TRBD1 as D (5 bases). V dropped 1 base and J dropped 7 bases, with 12 bases sitting between them. Germline lookup yields CDR1 SGDLS and CDR2 YYNGEE. CDR3 length equals 15 residues. The CDR3 DNA reads as TGTGCCAGCAGCGTATGGGGCAGCACGAATTCACCCCTCCACTTT. Translating gives CASSVWGSTNSPLHF.

This clonotype has a handful of counts. The rearrangement joins TRBV10-2 to TRBJ2-1; D gene uncertain. V was trimmed by 2 bases and J by 8 bases, leaving 13 bases between them. The V gene's germline CDR1 is WSHSY and CDR2 SAAADI. The length of the CDR3 is 14 residues. This chain's CDR3 is CASSERQKGDEQFF. The DNA for the CDR3 is TGCGCCAGCAGTGAGCGTCAAAAGGGCGATGAGCAGTTCTTC.

This clonotype has just a few counts. The chain links TRBV20-1 to TRBJ2-5, with 10 positions matching TRBD2. V shed 7 bases and J 11 bases; nucleotides not matched to a gene: 16. The V gene's germline CDR1 is DFQATT and CDR2 SNEGSKA (reference sequence). This CDR3 contains 14 residues. The CDR3 is CSVGPGTSVNEQYF. DNA of the CDR3: TGCAGTGTTGGGCCGGGGACTAGCGTCAATGAGCAGTACTTC.

This clonotype was seen only a few times. The chain uses TRBV20-1 and TRBJ2-7; maybe TRBD2 (5 bases). Germline values: CDR1 DFQATT, CDR2 SNEGSKA (reference sequence). The CDR3 covers 13 residues. The ends were cut back, 3 bases at V and 5 bases at J, with 14 bases in the middle. The CDR3 spells CSARNPGFHEQYF. The CDR3 DNA sequence: TGCAGTGCTAGGAATCCGGGATTCCACGAGCAGTACTTC.

The chain combines TRBV5-1 with TRBJ2-1, with D tentatively TRBD1 (5 bases). The CDR3 is 17 amino acids. Looked up from germline, CDR1 is SGHRS and CDR2 is YFSETQ. Trimming cost V 4 bases and J 3 bases, with 20 bases left between them. The CDR3 bases are TGCGCCAGCAGCCTGGAAACAATTCTAAGGGGCTACAATGAGCAGTTCTTC. Translated: CASSLETILRGYNEQFF. Supplemented by reference TRBV5-1 and TRBJ2-1, the full variable domain reads KAGVTQTPRYLIKTRGQQVTLSCSPISGHRSVSWYQQTPGQGLQFLFEYFSETQRNKGNFPGRFSGRQFSNSRSEMNVSTLELGDSALYLCASSLETILRGYNEQFFGPGTRLTVL.

There are many counts of this clonotype. The gene calls are TRBV29-1 and TRBJ2-7, with 8 nucleotides matching TRBD1. V shed 6 bases, J shed 2 bases, and the junction held 6 bases outside the gene matches. Germline V gene lookup returns CDR1 SQVTM and CDR2 ANQGSEA. This CDR3 comprises 13 residues. DNA of the CDR3: TGCAGCGTAATAGACAGGGGTACCTACGAGCAGTACTTC. It translates to CSVIDRGTYEQYF.

The chain links TRBV6-6 to TRBJ1-1; D is possibly TRBD1 (5 bases). CDR1 and CDR2 from the germline V gene are MNHNY and SVGAGI (reference sequence). The CDR3 runs 12 residues. V was cut by 7 bases and J by 6 bases, with 12 bases left in between. CDR3 loop: CASTQGWAEAFF. For the CDR3, the DNA is TGTGCCAGCACCCAGGGTTGGGCTGAAGCTTTCTTT.

This clonotype has just a few counts. CDR3 DNA sequence: TGTGCCAGCAGTTTATCCCCAGGGGGGGCTAGCACCTTC. It is translated as CASSLSPGGASTF. The gene calls are TRBV27 and TRBJ1-2; TRBD1 aligns across 7 bases. The germline CDR1 and CDR2 sequences are MNHEY and SMNVEV (reference sequence). The CDR3 runs to 13 residues. The ends lost 0 bases at V and 13 bases at J; junction bases unmatched: 8.

The chain employs TRBV6-6 and TRBJ1-2; no clear D. Per germline, CDR1 MNHNY and CDR2 SVGAGI (reference sequence). V dropped 4 bases and J dropped 3 bases, with 12 bases sitting between them. This CDR3 spans 14 amino acids. CDR3 coding DNA: TGTGCCAGCAGTTCCGGCTTTGGGGACTATGGCTACACCTTC. This codes for CASSSGFGDYGYTF.

The CDR3 loop reads CASSFRAGRYNEQFF. The CDR3 coding sequence is TGTGCCAGCAGTTTCCGGGCAGGGCGTTACAATGAGCAGTTCTTC. V usage is TRBV6-6 and J usage is TRBJ2-1; tentative D call: TRBD1 (5 bases). Germline V gene lookup returns CDR1 MNHNY and CDR2 SVGAGI (reference sequence). This CDR3 has 15 amino acids. Trimming cost V 4 bases and J 4 bases, with 14 bases left between them.

V gene TRBV6-6 combines with J gene TRBJ2-2, with D uncertain. Germline V gene sequence: CDR1 MNHNY, CDR2 SVGAGI (reference sequence). The V and J ends lost 0 bases and 0 bases respectively, with 8 bases between them. The CDR3 is 16 residues long. CDR3 protein: CASSYSSEANTGELFF. The CDR3 DNA reads as TGTGCCAGCAGTTACTCTTCGGAAGCGAACACCGGGGAGCTGTTTTTT.

In this sample, this clonotype turned up many times. The junction and the germline gene differ at one end; a read error may be behind it. V gene TRBV12-3 or TRBV12-4 combines with J gene TRBJ2-5; D is ambiguous. The CDR3 spans 12 residues. Here the CDR3 reads CASSFQRETQYF. The CDR3 DNA reads as TGCGCCAGCAGCTTCCAGAGGGAGACCCAGTACTTC.

This sequence joins TRBV6-5 and TRBJ1-1, with D unclear. Trimming stripped 2 bases from V and 0 bases from J, with 7 bases between. The CDR3 totals 14 residues. Looked up from germline, CDR1 is MNHEY and CDR2 is SVGAGI. The CDR3 sequence: CASSYDTLNTEAFF. The CDR3 region has the DNA TGTGCCAGCAGTTACGACACCCTGAACACTGAAGCTTTCTTT.

This chain links TRBV7-6 with TRBJ2-1; D remains ambiguous. The CDR3 is made up of 16 amino acids. V shed 0 bases and J shed 8 bases, with 17 bases lying between them. Germline V gives CDR1 SGHVS, CDR2 FNYEAQ. CDR3 sequence: CASSLARTRSSHEQFF. The CDR3 DNA reads TGTGCCAGCAGCTTAGCGAGGACCCGCTCCTCGCATGAGCAGTTCTTC.

Worth noting for this clonotype: This sequence may be a read error, since a much larger clone differs from it by one base. J is TRBJ2-1 and V is TRBV4-2; perhaps TRBD2 as D (6 bases). The CDR3 is 14 amino acids. The germline CDR1 and CDR2 sequences are LGHNA and YNFKEQ. CDR3 in DNA: TGTGCCAGCAGTCGCTCGGGACTCTACAGTGAGCAGTTCTTC. This sequence encodes CASSRSGLYSEQFF.

This clonotype was detected a few times. The CDR3 protein is CASSLGGLAAGNEQFF. CDR3 coding DNA: TGTGCCAGCAGTTTAGGGGGGCTAGCTGCGGGCAATGAGCAGTTCTTC. The chain recombines TRBV6-5 with TRBJ2-1, with D tentatively TRBD1 or TRBD2 (6 bases each). The CDR3 sequence is 16 residues long. CDR1 MNHEY and CDR2 SVGAGI come from the germline V gene. V was clipped by 4 bases and J by 6 bases, with 19 bases between them.

This clonotype was found once. This sequence joins TRBV3-1 and TRBJ2-4, with D tentatively TRBD1 (6 bases). Germline-derived CDR1 and CDR2 are LGHDT and YNNKEL (reference sequence). This CDR3 is built from 15 residues. Trimming pared 6 bases from V and 0 bases from J, leaving 12 bases between. In nucleotides, the CDR3 is TGTGCCAGCAGAAGGGGGATGCTAGCCAAAAACATTCAGTACTTC. It is translated as CASRRGMLAKNIQYF.

This clonotype was detected a few times. The chain uses TRBV7-2 and TRBJ2-3; possibly TRBD2 for D (6 bases). Germline loops: CDR1 SGHTA, CDR2 FQGNSA. This CDR3 is built from 17 residues. The ends were cut back, 6 bases at V and 2 bases at J, with 21 bases in the middle. DNA of the CDR3: TGTGCCAGCAGGCATTCATTGTCCGGGAGACACACAGATACGCAGTATTTT. Amino acids: CASRHSLSGRHTDTQYF.

A few counts support this clonotype. Germline and junction disagree at one end, which may indicate a read error. The chain couples TRBV29-1 to TRBJ2-7; D is perhaps TRBD1 (5 bases). Per the germline V gene, CDR1 is SQVTM and CDR2 is ANQGSEA. The CDR3 is 13 amino acids. This chain's CDR3 is CSVVGRVSCEQYF. CDR3 coding DNA: TGCAGCGTTGTGGGCAGGGTCTCCTGCGAGCAGTACTTC.

Of note for this clonotype: This may stem from a read error, because a much larger clone lies one nucleotide away. The genes are TRBV7-2 and TRBJ1-2; D not resolved. CDR1 is SGHTA and CDR2 is FQGNSA in the germline V gene. Trimming cost V 3 bases and J 4 bases, with 12 bases left between them. The CDR3 consists of 14 residues. The CDR3 region has the DNA TGTGCCAGCAGCTTTAGCAGCGCTAGCTATGGCTACACCTTC. It encodes CASSFSSASYGYTF.

The rearrangement links TRBV6-9 to TRBJ1-5; no definite D call. The CDR3 consists of 14 residues. Trimming left V 0 bases short and J 2 bases short, with 5 bases between. The V gene's germline CDR1 is MNHGY and CDR2 SVAAGI. CDR3 DNA: TGTGCCAGCAGTTATTCGACACGCAATCAGCCCCAGCATTTT. Protein: CASSYSTRNQPQHF.

This clonotype was seen a handful of times. CDR3 coding DNA: TGCAGCGCGAAGGTCCCAGTCGGAGGGCGCAAATTTTATGGCTACACCTTC. As protein: CSAKVPVGGRKFYGYTF. The chain uses TRBV29-1 and TRBJ1-2; D not resolved. This CDR3 is 17 amino acids long. Trimming left V 7 bases short and J 5 bases short, with 29 bases between. The V gene's germline CDR1 is SQVTM and CDR2 ANQGSEA.

The J gene is TRBJ2-5, the V gene TRBV3-1; weak D call: TRBD2 (6 bases). The V end lost 5 bases, the J end lost 4 bases, and 17 bases lay between the germline ends. The CDR3 has 15 residues. CDR1 is LGHDT, CDR2 YNNKEL, per germline (reference sequence). In nucleotides, the CDR3 is TGTGCCAGCAGCTCTTTAGCGAGCGGGCGAGAGACCCAGTACTTC. Translation: CASSSLASGRETQYF.

The chain joins TRBV5-1 to TRBJ2-2, with D unresolved. Trimming left V 7 bases short and J 2 bases short, with 12 bases between. The germline V gene has CDR1 SGHRS and CDR2 YFSETQ. This CDR3 has 14 residues. This CDR3 reads CASEDVINTGELFF. As DNA, the CDR3 is TGCGCCAGCGAGGACGTTATAAACACCGGGGAGCTGTTTTTT. Full variable domain (remainder filled in from reference TRBV5-1 and TRBJ2-2): KAGVTQTPRYLIKTRGQQVTLSCSPISGHRSVSWYQQTPGQGLQFLFEYFSETQRNKGNFPGRFSGRQFSNSRSEMNVSTLELGDSALYLCASEDVINTGELFFGEGSRLTVL.

The gene calls are TRBV20-1 and TRBJ2-3, with D possibly matching TRBD1 (6 bases). V was trimmed by 3 bases and J by 2 bases, leaving 18 bases between them. Germline V gives CDR1 DFQATT, CDR2 SNEGSKA (reference sequence). The CDR3 loop spans 16 amino acids. For the CDR3, the DNA is TGCAGTGCTAGCGAATACTACAGGGTACCCACAGATACGCAGTATTTT. This sequence encodes CSASEYYRVPTDTQYF.

This clonotype appeared many times. The rearrangement uses TRBV3-1 and TRBJ2-7; 8 bases line up with TRBD1. With V trimmed by 4 bases and J by 3 bases, 8 bases remained unmatched. This CDR3 is built from 15 residues. Germline-derived CDR1 and CDR2 are LGHDT and YNNKEL (reference sequence). This CDR3 is CASSPSRTGFYEQYF. DNA for the CDR3: TGTGCCAGCAGCCCCTCCAGGACAGGGTTCTACGAGCAGTACTTC.

The CDR3 DNA sequence: TGTGCCAGCAGCTTGGCAGGGGGCTTTGAAGCTTTCTTT. It codes for CASSLAGGFEAFF. The J gene is TRBJ1-1, the V gene TRBV7-2; 8 bases agree with TRBD1. The CDR3 has 13 residues. From germline, CDR1 is SGHTA and CDR2 FQGNSA. J gave up 7 bases and V 3 bases, and 4 bases lay outside the gene matches. The variable domain in full, with the rest retrieved from reference TRBV7-2 and TRBJ1-1, is GAGVSQSPSNKVTEKGKDVELRCDPISGHTALYWYRQSLGQGLEFLIYFQGNSAPDKSGLPSDRFSAERTGGSVSTLTIQRTQQEDSAVYLCASSLAGGFEAFFGQGTRLTVV.

The table lists this clonotype with a few counts. The chain couples TRBV25-1 to TRBJ2-7; maybe TRBD2 (6 bases). The CDR3 totals 14 residues. Per germline, CDR1 MGHDK and CDR2 SYGVNS. The V and J ends lost 5 bases and 0 bases respectively, with 11 bases between them. The CDR3: CASSLQEGSYEQYF. The CDR3 DNA reads as TGTGCCAGCAGTTTACAGGAGGGCTCCTACGAGCAGTACTTC.

A few counts support this clonotype. V usage is TRBV12-5 and J usage is TRBJ1-2; possible D gene TRBD1, 6 bases. V dropped 0 bases and J dropped 4 bases, with 9 bases sitting between them. The CDR3 runs 14 residues. CDR1 is LGHNT, CDR2 FRNRAP, per germline. The CDR3 reads CASGLVGQSYGYTF. For the CDR3, the DNA is TGTGCTAGTGGTTTGGTTGGACAGTCCTATGGCTACACCTTC.

The V and J genes are TRBV3-1 and TRBJ2-5; D gene unclear. Per germline, CDR1 LGHDT and CDR2 YNNKEL (reference sequence). The CDR3 contains 19 residues. Trimming shortened V by 1 base and J by 11 bases, and 32 bases separated the two germline ends. The CDR3 sequence is CASSQARQKLPWAYNEQYF. CDR3 nucleotide sequence: TGTGCCAGCAGCCAAGCAAGACAAAAGCTCCCTTGGGCTTACAATGAGCAGTACTTC.